Listed below are T cell receptor beta chains from one sample, sequenced in a study of CD8 T cells in ankylosing spondylitis. TCRdb recomputed calls from the 5' RACE reads with MiXCR, one row per CDR3 protein. The table shows 350,000 to 550,000 distinct CDR3 sequences, with 20% to 30% occurring only once. Specimen: blood, either unsorted or a sorted T cell fraction (not recorded which). The receptors here all came from a male donor with ankylosing spondylitis. Each CDR3 is given with its conserved first and last residue. A D gene is named only where the DNA matches it firmly. Clone size is given for some rows only: seen once, a few or many times, or a class if the clone is expanded.

V gene	clone size	D gene	J gene	CDR3 DNA	CDR3 protein
TRBV7-2	few	TRBD1	TRBJ1-4	TGTGCCAGCAGCTCCCGGGACAGGGGAACTAATGAAAAACTGTTTTTT	CASSSRDRGTNEKLFF
TRBV19	.	TRBD1	TRBJ2-2	TGTGCCAGTAGTCCGTGGACAGGGGGGAACACCGGGGAGCTGTTTTTT	CASSPWTGGNTGELFF
TRBV6-1	.	.	TRBJ2-7	TGTGCCAGCAGTCCCTCGGGGAGCGAGCAGTACTTC	CASSPSGSEQYF
TRBV2	.	TRBD2	TRBJ2-3	TGTGCCAGCCGGCGGGGGGGGGATACGCAGTATTTT	CASRRGGDTQYF
TRBV11-1	.	.	TRBJ2-1	TGTGCCAGCAGCCCCCTTCGGAATGAGCAGTTCTTC	CASSPLRNEQFF
TRBV2	few	TRBD2	TRBJ2-1	TGTGCCAGCCGTTGGAGGGGAGGGGACTCCTACAATGAGCAGTTCTTC	CASRWRGGDSYNEQFF
TRBV5-1	.	TRBD2	TRBJ2-7	TGCGCCAGCAGCCCCCTTTCAGCGGGAGGGTCCTACGAGCAGTACTTC	CASSPLSAGGSYEQYF
TRBV5-1	many	.	TRBJ1-1	TGCGCCAGCAGCGCGGACCGGGACAAAGCTGAAGCTTTCTTT	CASSADRDKAEAFF
TRBV20-1	.	.	TRBJ2-1	TGCAGTGCTAGCGGGTTTAACAATGAGCAGTTCTTC	CSASGFNNEQFF
TRBV12-5	.	TRBD1	TRBJ1-5	TGTGCTAGTGGGCTCCAGGGGGCGGGCAATCAGCCCCAGCATTTT	CASGLQGAGNQPQHF
TRBV20-1	.	TRBD1	TRBJ1-2	TGCATCAGGGGGGGCGTATCTAACTATGGCTACACCTTC	CIRGGVSNYGYTF
TRBV27	few	.	TRBJ2-1	TGTGACCGGGACAAAGTCTACAATGAGCAGTTCTTC	CDRDKVYNEQFF
TRBV7-2	few	TRBD2	TRBJ2-1	TGTGCCAGCAGCTCAGCAGATGGACTAGCGGTTTACAATGAGCAGTTCTTC	CASSSADGLAVYNEQFF
TRBV2	few	TRBD1	TRBJ1-2	TGTGCCAGCAGTCCGGGACAGGGCGGGTGGGATGGCTACACCTTC	CASSPGQGGWDGYTF
TRBV2	.	.	TRBJ1-5	TGTGCCAGCAGCGGAACGTCTAGCAATCAGCCCCAGCATTTT	CASSGTSSNQPQHF
TRBV29-1	.	.	TRBJ1-2	TGCAGCGTTGAATCGCCAACCTATGACTACACCTTC	CSVESPTYDYTF
TRBV6-1	few	TRBD1	TRBJ2-1	TGTGCCAGCAGCCGTTACAGGGGGTACAATGAGCAGTTCTTC	CASSRYRGYNEQFF
TRBV5-1	.	TRBD2	TRBJ2-3	TGCGCCAGCGGCCGAGGGACAGATTATCTAGCGGGGGGAGATACGCAGTATTTT	CASGRGTDYLAGGDTQYF
TRBV7-9	.	.	TRBJ2-7	TGTGCCAGCAGCTCTTTCGATAAATACGAGCAGTACTTC	CASSSFDKYEQYF
TRBV11-2	.	TRBD2	TRBJ2-4	TGTGCCAGCAGCTTAGGAGATGGACGGGGAGGGAAGGCCAAAAACATTCAGTACTTC	CASSLGDGRGGKAKNIQYF
TRBV7-2	few	.	TRBJ1-1	TGTGCCAGCAGCTTAGCGGGGCTCAGGGACGAGTCTCTGCTAGCTTTCTTT	CASSLAGLRDESLLAFF
TRBV29-1	.	.	TRBJ2-7	TGCAGCGCCCTCGAGGGAACGTCCTACGAGCAGTACTTC	CSALEGTSYEQYF
TRBV11-1	.	TRBD1	TRBJ1-5	TGTGCCAGCAGCAACGGGACAGCCGCGGAGTTGGGCAATCAGCCCCAGCATTTT	CASSNGTAAELGNQPQHF
TRBV12-3/TRBV12-4	.	TRBD2	TRBJ2-1	TGTGCCAGCAGTCCCAGGACTAGCGGGAGGATTGGGAATGAGCAGTTCTTC	CASSPRTSGRIGNEQFF
TRBV6-1	.	TRBD1	TRBJ1-5	TGTGCCAGCAGTGAAGCCCAACCGGGACAGGGGCATTTT	CASSEAQPGQGHF
TRBV20-1	few	.	TRBJ2-1	TGCAGTGCTAACAGCGCTGAGCGGGCCTCCTACAATGAGCAGTTCTTC	CSANSAERASYNEQFF
TRBV29-1	.	TRBD1	TRBJ1-2	TGCAGCGTTGAAGAATTTGGACCCCGCGCAGGGGGCAATGGCTACACCTTC	CSVEEFGPRAGGNGYTF
TRBV7-2	.	.	TRBJ1-1	TGTGCCAGCAGCCCGCGGGGGACTTCGAACACTGAAGCTTTCTTT	CASSPRGTSNTEAFF
TRBV7-2	few	.	TRBJ1-3	TGTGCCAGCAGCTTGGACCCGCGCTCTGGAAACACCATATATTTT	CASSLDPRSGNTIYF
TRBV20-1	.	.	TRBJ1-1	TGCAGTGCTAGGGGCATGAACACTGAAGCTTTCTTT	CSARGMNTEAFF
TRBV5-1	few	.	TRBJ2-1	TGCGCCAGCAGCTTGGGCGGCATCGATGAGCAGTTCTTC	CASSLGGIDEQFF
TRBV20-1	.	.	TRBJ1-4	TGCAGTGCTTGGTCGGACGGAAATGAAAAACTGTTTTTT	CSAWSDGNEKLFF
TRBV11-2	many	TRBD2	TRBJ2-7	TGTGCCAGCAGCTTAGATCTAAGCGGGAGAAAGCAGTACTTC	CASSLDLSGRKQYF
TRBV20-1	few	.	TRBJ2-1	TGCAGTGCTAACCCGACTGGGCTAAACAATGAGCAGTTCTTC	CSANPTGLNNEQFF
TRBV7-8	.	.	TRBJ2-7	TGTGCCAGCAGCTTAGCGGCCCCAGGGGCCTACGAGCAGTACTTC	CASSLAAPGAYEQYF
TRBV5-1	few	.	TRBJ1-3	TGCGCCAGCAGCTCCCTTACTGGAAACACCATATATTTT	CASSSLTGNTIYF